The clone carrying this T cell receptor (beta chain) was observed at least ten times. Its target is unknown. Diagnoses were established using clinical symptoms, serum thyroxine and TRAb, thyroid ultrasound and orbital computed tomography. Amplification yielded TCR beta CDR3 regions, with RNA transcripts as the source. The TCR CDR3 first-round RT-PCR relied on the HTBI primer set. In TCRdb, the multiplex PCR reads were re-called with MiXCR into one record per CDR3 protein. The sample records fewer than 300,000 distinct CDR3 sequences, about 15% being singletons. The data were taken from a study of T cells in Graves' hyperthyroidism and ophthalmopathy. Study-wide points: By a 13 V-J model, ophthalmopathy was set apart from stable hyperthyroidism.

Germline CDR1 is MNHNS and CDR2 is SASEGT. V was cut by 8 bases and J by 2 bases, with 14 bases left in between. The CDR3 spans 14 residues. Sample: blood. This receptor was identified in a woman in her forties or fifties with Graves' hyperthyroidism that later progressed to Graves' ophthalmopathy. The chain uses TRBV6-1 and TRBJ2-3; D is perhaps TRBD1 (6 bases). The CDR3 loop is CASHRQGSTDTQYF. CDR3 bases: TGTGCCAGCCACCGGCAGGGGTCCACAGATACGCAGTATTTT.